One T cell receptor beta chain is described in this entry. This receptor's antigen is unknown. Relative to the germline gene, one junction end is altered; a read error may explain this. This entry is derived from a study of T cells in Graves' hyperthyroidism and ophthalmopathy (dated by TCRdb to about 2019). Regarding the research as a whole: Peripheral blood was sampled at the time of initial diagnosis, prior to any treatment. A discovery cohort of about a hundred patients, 43 with Graves' ophthalmopathy and 57 with stable Graves' hyperthyroidism, was used to find distinguishing TCR V-J signatures. An independent validation cohort of under 20 hyperthyroidism patients and 17 patients who later progressed to ophthalmopathy tested prospective prediction of ophthalmopathy. For training and testing, the 110 or so patients in the discovery cohort were randomly divided in a 7:3 ratio. In over five Graves' hyperthyroidism patients, the study also compared T-cell repertoires from thyroid tissue with T-cell repertoires from blood. Once sampling was done, hyperthyroidism patients were given methimazole at a starting dose of 30 mg daily, whereas ophthalmopathy patients were given high-dose intravenous methylprednisolone. According to the paper, TCR Vbeta CDR3 sequencing was carried out on some 140 peripheral blood samples, which came from about 45 ophthalmopathy, some 73 hyperthyroidism and approximately 17 progressor patients. What the work shows at the level of the full study, not this receptor alone: Blood samples also contained most of the expanded thyroid clonotypes (frequency above 0.001), which suggests that blood repertoires may reflect thyroid immune responses. In validation, progression to ophthalmopathy was predicted by the model with 70.59% sensitivity and approximately 78% specificity, a median of roughly six months before onset. A 13 V-J signature model separated ophthalmopathy from stable hyperthyroidism, with 87.88% sensitivity and roughly 82% specificity in cross-validation and 80%/75% in testing. No statistical method was used to fix the sample size in advance, and group allocation was not hidden from the investigators.

Its CDR3 holds 15 amino acids, cysteine through phenylalanine. Only the CDR3 portion is preserved as DNA: 45 bases, with reading frame beginning at the first base. The germline V gene sets CDR1 to MDHEN and CDR2 to SYDVKM. TCR beta CDR3 regions were amplified from RNA transcripts. For the first round of RT-PCR on the TCR CDR3, the HTBI primer set was used together with the Qiagen OneStep RT-PCR kit. Libraries were constructed in a second round of multiplex PCR, after which size selection and purification were carried out. Libraries were sequenced paired-end with 100 bp reads on an Illumina HiSeq2000. In the source study's methods: SOAPnuke was used to process the raw data, with reads discarded if the reads contained adapters or uncalled bases, had a mean Phred below 15, or lacked an exact constant-primer or identifier match. COPE v1.2.5 was used to merge the high-quality paired reads, and each unique nucleotide sequence was defined as a clonotype. Clonotypes were aligned to IMGT TRBV, TRBD and TRBJ reference segments using MiTCR v1.1. The analysis was restricted to V-J combinations with a frequency above 0.0001, which together covered over 99% of the repertoires. The TCS score was defined as the ratio of F50 (clonal expansion) to E x V (chaos), calculated using BLOSUM62-based TCRdist between CDR3 peptides within each V-J. Welch's t-statistics and random forest reduced roughly 540 V-J features to 10 to 15, which were used in a naive Bayes classifier (R e1071). The public reads were quality trimmed at Q25 with fastp and then assembled into clones with MiXCR by TCRdb, keeping productive beta chains. For every CDR3 protein sequence, its rows merge into one entry that carries the most common genes and DNA. TCRdb, rather than the study authors, made the V and J calls. Within this sample are over 450,000 distinct CDR3 sequences, with approximately 17% of them counted one time only. Approximately 15% of the sample is in the top ten clones.

Moderately to severely active disease, a Clinical Activity Score of at least 3, a NOSPECS grade of at least 4, and a duration under 3 months were present in ophthalmopathy patients. Any patient with an uncontrolled infection, another autoimmune disease, pregnancy or lactation was excluded. Diagnoses were established on the basis of clinical symptoms, serum thyroxine and TRAb, thyroid ultrasound, and orbital computed tomography. Ficoll-Paque density gradient centrifugation was used to isolate PBMCs from around 10 ml of fresh peripheral blood. Total RNA was extracted with Trizol reagent, and quality was checked on an Agilent 2100 Bioanalyzer.

The specimen sequenced was blood. This clonotype originated in a woman between 18 and 29 years old with Graves' ophthalmopathy. This chain joins TRBV28 to TRBJ1-2; TRBD1 could be the D gene, as 5 bases match. The CDR3 in this case is CASSYGTDEGHGYTF. The bases read TGTGCCAGTAGTTATGGGACGGACGAAGGGCATGGCTACACCTTC.